The 22 T cell receptor beta chains below all came from one sample that was sequenced in a study of CD8+ T cells in alopecia areata. As for treatment: oral pan-JAK inhibitor, 5-10 mg twice daily. Reverse transcribed after extraction, RNA yielded cDNA as the sequencing template. Generated by immunoSEQ multiplex PCR, the TCRdb table keeps only in-frame clones and is missing some. The data show 200,000 or so clones, 40% to 45% seen once. Source: CD4+ T cells sorted from blood, taken between weeks 36 and 40, from a patient treated with tofacitinib. Source of these receptors: a human donor with alopecia areata.

Only a few counts were recorded for this clone. The V and J genes are TRBV29-1 and TRBJ2-7; 10 nucleotides match TRBD2. With 4 bases clipped from V and 5 bases from J, the junction kept 5 bases outside the gene matches. Germline loops: CDR1 SQVTM, CDR2 ANQGSEA. CDR3 size: 13 residues. CDR3 DNA: TGCAGCGTTGCCCCTAGCGGGAGAAACGAGCAGTACTTC. Translating gives CSVAPSGRNEQYF.

The rearrangement joins TRBV6-6 to TRBJ2-1; D is perhaps TRBD1 or TRBD2 (5 bases each). Between the trimmed V and J ends, which lost 5 bases and 10 bases, there was a span of 15 bases. Germline-derived CDR1 and CDR2 are MNHNY and SVGAGI (reference sequence). The CDR3 runs to 13 residues. The CDR3 DNA follows: TGTGCCAGCAGTGACTACAAGGGGCGAGAGCAGTTCTTC. It encodes CASSDYKGREQFF.

The chain recombines TRBV2 with TRBJ2-3; D not resolved. Per the germline V gene, CDR1 is SNHLY and CDR2 is FYNNEI. The CDR3 loop spans 15 amino acids. V gave up 6 bases and J gave up 4 bases, with 17 bases separating them. The CDR3 loop is CASRPVYYLADTQYF. The DNA for the CDR3 is TGTGCCAGCAGACCTGTCTACTACTTAGCAGATACGCAGTATTTT. Based on the CDR3 plus reference TRBV2 and TRBJ2-3, the full variable domain is EPEVTQTPSHQVTQMGQEVILRCVPISNHLYFYWYRQILGQKVEFLVSFYNNEISEKSEIFDDQFSVERPDGSNFTLKIRSTKLEDSAMYFCASRPVYYLADTQYFGPGTRLTVL.

This rearrangement joins TRBV30 to TRBJ1-3; D is undetermined. CDR3 size: 14 residues. Deletions cut 1 base from V and 0 bases from J, with 7 bases between. Germline V gives CDR1 GTSNPN, CDR2 SVGIG (reference sequence). CDR3 nucleotides: TGTGCCTGGAGTGAGGGCCCCTCTGGAAACACCATATATTTT. Amino acid sequence: CAWSEGPSGNTIYF.

This chain joins TRBV5-4 and TRBJ2-1; 7 bases match TRBD1. V trimming: 4 bases; J trimming: 1 base; junction bases outside the gene matches: 5. The V gene's germline CDR1 is SGHNT and CDR2 YYREEE (reference sequence). The CDR3 loop spans 15 amino acids. CDR3 residues: CASSPDRTSYNEQFF. The CDR3 DNA sequence: TGTGCCAGCAGCCCGGACAGGACGTCCTACAATGAGCAGTTCTTC.

In this sample, this clone turned up a few times. The V call is TRBV6-4, the J call TRBJ2-5; TRBD2 agrees at 12 bases. CDR1 and CDR2 (germline): MRHNA, SNTAGT. Germline trimming cut 5 bases from V and 4 bases from J; bases unmatched to any gene: 2. CDR3 length: 14 residues. The CDR3 is CASSPGLAGETQYF. CDR3 in DNA: TGTGCCAGCAGTCCGGGACTAGCGGGAGAGACCCAGTACTTC.

A few counts support this clone. The chain joins TRBV20-1 to TRBJ2-3; D unclear. Germline V gene data show CDR1 as DFQATT and CDR2 as SNEGSKA (reference sequence). V was pared by 5 bases and J by 5 bases, with 8 bases between. CDR3 length: 11 residues. CDR3: CSAPLEDTQYF. CDR3 nucleotide sequence: TGCAGTGCTCCCCTCGAAGATACGCAGTATTTT.

The chain couples TRBV5-1 to TRBJ1-4; D is ambiguous. The V gene's germline CDR1 is SGHRS and CDR2 YFSETQ. The V gene lost 6 bases and the J gene lost 5 bases, with 11 bases spanning the gap. The CDR3 runs 13 residues. CDR3: CASTDPPNEKLFF. CDR3 sequence (DNA): TGCGCCAGCACAGATCCTCCAAATGAAAAACTGTTTTTT.

This clone appeared a few times. This rearrangement joins TRBV4-3 to TRBJ2-1, with TRBD1 matching over 10 bases. This CDR3 spans 17 amino acids. The J segment lost 0 bases and the V segment lost 4 bases, leaving 6 bases of the junction unmatched. The V gene's germline CDR1 is LGHNA and CDR2 YSLEER. CDR3 nucleotide sequence: TGCGCCAGCAGCCCAGGACAGGGGGGGCGCTCCTACAATGAGCAGTTCTTC. This sequence encodes CASSPGQGGRSYNEQFF.

This clone was seen a handful of times. CDR3 loop: CSVCWAGTNNEQFF. CDR3 DNA: TGCAGCGTTTGCTGGGCAGGGACAAACAATGAGCAGTTCTTC. The gene calls are TRBV29-1 and TRBJ2-1, with D perhaps TRBD1 (6 bases). This CDR3 has 14 amino acids. The V end lost 5 bases, the J end lost 5 bases, and 16 bases lay between the germline ends. Germline V lookup: CDR1 SQVTM, CDR2 ANQGSEA.

This chain uses TRBV15 with TRBJ1-2, with D possibly being TRBD1 (5 bases). The germline V gene encodes CDR1 LNHNV and CDR2 YYDKDF (reference sequence). V shed 6 bases and J shed 5 bases, with 10 bases lying between them. The CDR3 totals 12 residues. CDR3 nucleotides: TGTGCCACCAGTCCGGGGACTTATGGCTACACCTTC. Its protein is CATSPGTYGYTF.

This rearrangement joins TRBV30 to TRBJ2-1; 8 nucleotides agree with TRBD2. The CDR3 has 17 residues. Unmatched junction bases numbered 11, after V lost 2 bases and J lost 2 bases. Germline-derived CDR1 and CDR2 are GTSNPN and SVGIG (reference sequence). In DNA form, the CDR3 reads TGTGCCTGGAGTACCCTAGCGGGCCGGGGGGCCTACAATGAGCAGTTCTTC. It codes for CAWSTLAGRGAYNEQFF.

A few counts support this clone. The chain employs TRBV27 and TRBJ2-2; 7 positions match TRBD1. The CDR3 spans 13 residues. The junction had 6 bases not matched to a gene; V was cut back by 6 bases and J by 8 bases. The germline V gene has CDR1 MNHEY and CDR2 SMNVEV (reference sequence). The CDR3 DNA is TGTGCCAGCAGGATGGACAGGCAAGGGGAGCTGTTTTTT. Translation gives CASRMDRQGELFF.

The chain combines TRBV27 with TRBJ2-7, with D unresolved. V was clipped by 8 bases and J by 0 bases, with 8 bases between them. This CDR3 spans 12 amino acids. CDR1 is MNHEY, CDR2 SMNVEV, per germline (reference sequence). CDR3: CASADTSYEQYF. The CDR3 DNA follows: TGTGCCAGCGCCGACACCTCCTACGAGCAGTACTTC.

The rearrangement joins TRBV7-2 to TRBJ2-5, with D uncertain. V was trimmed by 5 bases and J by 2 bases, leaving 12 bases between them. Germline CDR1 reads SGHTA; CDR2 reads FQGNSA. The CDR3 runs 14 residues. The CDR3 DNA reads as TGTGCCAGCAGCAAAATTACTGGGCAAGAGACCCAGTACTTC. It is translated as CASSKITGQETQYF.

The chain is built from TRBV5-1 and TRBJ2-1, with D tentatively TRBD2 (6 bases). The CDR3 totals 14 residues. Trimming removed 0 bases from V and 15 bases from J, with 19 bases in between. Per germline, CDR1 SGHRS and CDR2 YFSETQ. This CDR3 reads CASSLDVPGVVPFF. As DNA, the CDR3 is TGCGCCAGCAGCTTGGATGTCCCGGGAGTGGTCCCGTTCTTC.

The CDR3 DNA is TGTGCCACCCAAGGGGGCGGAAGCTCCTACAATGAGCAGTTCTTC. Translation gives CATQGGGSSYNEQFF. The V call is TRBV15, the J call TRBJ2-1, with 7 bases that match TRBD1. Germline values: CDR1 LNHNV, CDR2 YYDKDF (reference sequence). The CDR3 runs to 15 residues. V shed 8 bases, J shed 0 bases, and the junction held 7 bases outside the gene matches.

This chain uses TRBV6-5 with TRBJ2-1; 11 bases are shared with TRBD2. The trim removed 5 bases at V and 4 bases at J, leaving 4 bases unmatched. This CDR3 has 15 residues. The germline gives CDR1 MNHEY, CDR2 SVGAGI. This chain's CDR3 is CASSTLAGAYNEQFF. CDR3 nucleotides: TGTGCCAGCAGTACACTAGCGGGAGCGTACAATGAGCAGTTCTTC.

The chain joins TRBV29-1 to TRBJ1-1; 12 bases line up with TRBD1. The CDR3 contains 15 residues. The germline gives CDR1 SQVTM, CDR2 ANQGSEA. V was clipped by 3 bases and J by 4 bases; unmatched bases: 6. This chain's CDR3 is CSVDGTGGWVTEAFF. The CDR3 nucleotides are TGCAGCGTTGATGGGACAGGGGGCTGGGTCACTGAAGCTTTCTTT.

The chain couples TRBV4-1 to TRBJ2-1; 10 nucleotides agree with TRBD2. J was trimmed by 12 bases and V by 0 bases; bases with no gene match: 14. The CDR3 sequence is 17 residues long. Looked up from germline, CDR1 is MGHRA and CDR2 is YSYEKL. DNA for the CDR3: TGCGCCAGCAGCCAAGAAACGCAGCGGGAGGGCCGAAGAATGCAGTTCTTC. Residues: CASSQETQREGRRMQFF.

The chain links TRBV9 to TRBJ2-2; D gene uncertain. Between the trimmed V and J ends, which lost 0 bases and 1 base, there was a span of 7 bases. This CDR3 contains 15 residues. The germline CDR1 and CDR2 sequences are SGDLS and YYNGEE. CDR3 protein: CASSVVSGNTGELFF. The DNA of the CDR3 is TGTGCCAGCAGCGTAGTATCGGGGAACACCGGGGAGCTGTTTTTT.

The chain uses TRBV9 and TRBJ2-5; 12 nucleotides agree with TRBD1. CDR1 is SGDLS and CDR2 is YYNGEE in the germline V gene. V shed 4 bases and J 3 bases; nucleotides not matched to a gene: 4. The CDR3 consists of 15 residues. The CDR3 sequence is CASSFGTGGKETQYF. The CDR3 region has the DNA TGTGCCAGCAGCTTCGGGACAGGGGGCAAAGAGACCCAGTACTTC.